This TCR beta chain was found in a study of blood T cells in healthy people across ages. Study at large: When template switching was applied, about one barcoded beta molecule was captured per two T cells.

Peripheral blood from each donor was collected in a volume of about 10 milliliters. A second PCR of 7 to 11 cycles used a sample-barcoded 5' primer and a J-beta primer mix. TCRdb recomputed calls from the 5' RACE reads with MiXCR, one row per CDR3 protein. The sample yields hundreds of thousands of distinct CDR3 sequences, 52% seen once. Looked up from germline, CDR1 is SGDLS and CDR2 is YYNGEE. Trimming took 4 bases from V and 3 from J, leaving 16 bases between them. CDR3 size: 15 residues. Worth noting for this clonotype: The antigen is undetermined.

General observations from the study: Investigators viewed diversity estimates from one million T cells as underestimates, the study reported. Naive T cell percentage strongly correlated with TCR beta diversity.

This receptor was taken from a woman of 80 years or more in good health. The V and J genes are TRBV9 and TRBJ1-1; tentatively, D is TRBD1 (6 bases). The specimen was blood. In DNA, the CDR3 is TGTGCCAGCAGCCCTGTCGGGGGGCTCCACACTGAAGCTTTCTTT. This encodes CASSPVGGLHTEAFF.